The sequence of this TCR beta chain was determined in a study of T-cell memory formation after mild COVID-19. Findings of the study overall: CD4/CD8 balance characterized clones contracting day 15 to 85, and CD4+ skew characterized later expanders. In pre-infection memory, a portion of responding clones appeared, which suggested that cross-reactive memory joined.

TCRdb processed the 5' RACE reads anew with MiXCR; each CDR3 protein has one entry. Of about half a million distinct CDR3 sequences in the sample, around a sixth were seen once. The CDR3 runs to 18 residues. V lost 5 bases, J lost 0 bases, and 14 bases stayed unmatched. This clonotype was recorded a few times. Antigen specificity is unknown. This chain uses TRBV12-3 or TRBV12-4 with TRBJ2-5; TRBD2 aligns across 8 bases. The TCR comes from an adult woman who had mild COVID-19 (a few samples of this study predate the infection). Cell type and time point are not known. Sequencing used PBMCs or a T cell subset sorted from them (not recorded which). CDR3 DNA sequence: TGTGCCAGCAGTCCCACCTTGGGAGTAGCGGGGTACCAAGAGACCCAGTACTTC. Translation: CASSPTLGVAGYQETQYF.